This paragraph reports one T cell receptor beta chain. TCRdb keeps only in-frame clones here, not all; method: immunoSEQ multiplex PCR. Of tens of thousands of clones listed, about three quarters were seen once; the top ten hold 28%. V lost 5 bases to trimming and J lost 5 bases; unmatched junction nucleotides: 11. This CDR3 spans 16 amino acids. The germline CDR1 and CDR2 sequences are LNHNV and YYDKDF (reference sequence). This specimen belongs to a study of blood T cell repertoires in COVID-19. Study overall: Samples came from the United States, Italy and Spain, spanning acute and convalescent COVID-19. T cells, B-cell-depleted T cells, or PBMCs supplied cDNA or gDNA.

The chain links TRBV15 to TRBJ2-1, with 8 bases identical to TRBD2. The sequencing sample was made of peripheral blood. The clonotype comes from a woman at least 80 years old with active or convalescent COVID-19. CDR3 region: CATSWYLAGNNNEQFF. In DNA form, the CDR3 reads TGTGCCACCAGCTGGTATTTAGCGGGGAACAACAATGAGCAGTTCTTC.